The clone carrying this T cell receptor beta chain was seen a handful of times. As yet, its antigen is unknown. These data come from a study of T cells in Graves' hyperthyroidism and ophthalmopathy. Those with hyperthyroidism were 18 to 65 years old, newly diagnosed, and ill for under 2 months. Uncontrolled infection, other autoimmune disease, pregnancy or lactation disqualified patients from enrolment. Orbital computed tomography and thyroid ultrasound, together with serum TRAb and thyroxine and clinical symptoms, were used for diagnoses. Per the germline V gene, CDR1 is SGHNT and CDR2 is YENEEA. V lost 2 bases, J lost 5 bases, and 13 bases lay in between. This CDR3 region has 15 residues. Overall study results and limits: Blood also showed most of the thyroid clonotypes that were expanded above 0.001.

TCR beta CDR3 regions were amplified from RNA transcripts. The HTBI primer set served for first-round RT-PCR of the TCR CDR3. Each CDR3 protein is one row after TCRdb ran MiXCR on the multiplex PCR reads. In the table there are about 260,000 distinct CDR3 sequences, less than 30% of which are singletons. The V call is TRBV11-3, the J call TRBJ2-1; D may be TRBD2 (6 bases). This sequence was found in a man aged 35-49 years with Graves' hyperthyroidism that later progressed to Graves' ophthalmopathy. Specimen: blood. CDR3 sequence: CASSLRTILDNEQFF. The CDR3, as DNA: TGTGCCAGCAGCTTAAGGACTATCTTGGACAATGAGCAGTTCTTC.